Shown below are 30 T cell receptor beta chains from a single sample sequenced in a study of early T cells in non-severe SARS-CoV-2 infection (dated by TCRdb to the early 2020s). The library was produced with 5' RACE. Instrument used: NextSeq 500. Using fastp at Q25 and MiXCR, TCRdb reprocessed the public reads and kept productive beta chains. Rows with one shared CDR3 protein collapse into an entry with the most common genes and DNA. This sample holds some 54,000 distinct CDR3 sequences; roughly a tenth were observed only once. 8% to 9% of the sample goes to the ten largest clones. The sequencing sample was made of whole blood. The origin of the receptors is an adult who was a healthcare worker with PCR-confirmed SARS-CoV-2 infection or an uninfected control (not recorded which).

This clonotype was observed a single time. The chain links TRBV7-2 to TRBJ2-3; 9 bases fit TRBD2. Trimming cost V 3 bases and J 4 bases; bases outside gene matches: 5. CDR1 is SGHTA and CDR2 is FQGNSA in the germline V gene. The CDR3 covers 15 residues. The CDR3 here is CASSLGGRESDTQYF. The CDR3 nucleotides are TGTGCCAGCAGCTTGGGCGGGAGGGAGTCAGATACGCAGTATTTT. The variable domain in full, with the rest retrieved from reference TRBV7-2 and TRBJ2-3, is GAGVSQSPSNKVTEKGKDVELRCDPISGHTALYWYRQSLGQGLEFLIYFQGNSAPDKSGLPSDRFSAERTGGSVSTLTIQRTQQEDSAVYLCASSLGGRESDTQYFGPGTRLTVL.

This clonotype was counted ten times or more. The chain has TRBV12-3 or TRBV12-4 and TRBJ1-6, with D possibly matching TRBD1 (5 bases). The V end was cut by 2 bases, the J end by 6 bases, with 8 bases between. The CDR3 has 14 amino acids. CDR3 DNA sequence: TGTGCCAGCAGTTTACAGGGCCCTAATTCACCCCTCCACTTT. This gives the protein CASSLQGPNSPLHF.

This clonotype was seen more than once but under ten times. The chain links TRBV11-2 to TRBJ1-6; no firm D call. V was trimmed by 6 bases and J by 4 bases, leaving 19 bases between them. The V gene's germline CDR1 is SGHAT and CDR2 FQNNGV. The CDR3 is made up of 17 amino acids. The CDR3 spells CASSPIPLHGYNSPLHF. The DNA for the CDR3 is TGTGCCAGCAGTCCGATCCCCCTACACGGGTATAATTCACCCCTCCACTTT.

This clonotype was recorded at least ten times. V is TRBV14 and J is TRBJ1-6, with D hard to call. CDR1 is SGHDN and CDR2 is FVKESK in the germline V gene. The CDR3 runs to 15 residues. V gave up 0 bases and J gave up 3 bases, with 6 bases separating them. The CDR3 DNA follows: TGTGCCAGCAGCCAAGACCTGTACTATAATTCACCCCTCCACTTT. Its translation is CASSQDLYYNSPLHF.

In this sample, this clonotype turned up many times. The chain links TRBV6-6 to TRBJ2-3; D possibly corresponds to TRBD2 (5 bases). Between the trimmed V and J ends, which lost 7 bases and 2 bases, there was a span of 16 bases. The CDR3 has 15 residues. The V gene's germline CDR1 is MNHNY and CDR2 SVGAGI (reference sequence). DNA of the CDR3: TGTGCCAGCACCTCAGAGCAGCGGATCACAGATACGCAGTATTTT. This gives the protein CASTSEQRITDTQYF.

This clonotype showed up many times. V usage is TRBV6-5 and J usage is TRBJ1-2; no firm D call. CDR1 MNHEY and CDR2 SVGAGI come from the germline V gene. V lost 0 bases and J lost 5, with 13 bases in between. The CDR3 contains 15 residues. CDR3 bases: TGTGCCAGCAGTTACTCGTCTCCAAGGACTTATGGCTACACCTTC. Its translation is CASSYSSPRTYGYTF.

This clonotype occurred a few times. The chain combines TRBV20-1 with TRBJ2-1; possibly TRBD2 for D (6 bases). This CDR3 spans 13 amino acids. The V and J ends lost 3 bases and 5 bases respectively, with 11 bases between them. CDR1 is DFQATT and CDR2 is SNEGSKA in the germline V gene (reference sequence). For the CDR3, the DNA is TGCAGTGCTAGGAGGGACTGGAACAATGAGCAGTTCTTC. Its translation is CSARRDWNNEQFF.

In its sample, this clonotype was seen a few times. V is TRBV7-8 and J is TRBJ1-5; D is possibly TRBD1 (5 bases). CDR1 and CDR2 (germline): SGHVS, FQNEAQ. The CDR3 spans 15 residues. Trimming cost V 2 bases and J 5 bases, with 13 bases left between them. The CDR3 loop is CASSLRGGDDQPQHF. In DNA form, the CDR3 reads TGTGCCAGCAGCTTACGGGGGGGTGACGATCAGCCCCAGCATTTT. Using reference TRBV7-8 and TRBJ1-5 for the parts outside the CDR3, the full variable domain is GAGVSQSPRYKVAKRGQDVALRCDPISGHVSLFWYQQALGQGPEFLTYFQNEAQLDKSGLPSDRFFAERPEGSVSTLKIQRTQQEDSAVYLCASSLRGGDDQPQHFGDGTRLSIL.

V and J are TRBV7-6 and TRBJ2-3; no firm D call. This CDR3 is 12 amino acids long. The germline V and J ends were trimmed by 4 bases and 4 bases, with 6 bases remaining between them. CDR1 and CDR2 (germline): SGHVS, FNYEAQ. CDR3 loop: CASSSSSDTQYF. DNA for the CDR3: TGTGCCAGCAGCTCTTCTTCAGATACGCAGTATTTT.

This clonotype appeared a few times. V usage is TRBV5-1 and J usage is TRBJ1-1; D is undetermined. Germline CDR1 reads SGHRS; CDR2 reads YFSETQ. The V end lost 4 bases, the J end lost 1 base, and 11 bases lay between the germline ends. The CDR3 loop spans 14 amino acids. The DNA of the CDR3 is TGCGCCAGCAGCATACAAGGCGCGAACACTGAAGCTTTCTTT. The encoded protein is CASSIQGANTEAFF.

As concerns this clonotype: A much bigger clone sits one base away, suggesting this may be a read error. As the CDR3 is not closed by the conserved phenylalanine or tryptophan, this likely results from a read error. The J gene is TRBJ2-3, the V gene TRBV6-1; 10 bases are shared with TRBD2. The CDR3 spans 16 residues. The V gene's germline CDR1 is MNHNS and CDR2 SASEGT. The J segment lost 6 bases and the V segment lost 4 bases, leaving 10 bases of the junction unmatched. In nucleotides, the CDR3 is TGTGCCAGCAGTGCGAATCTAGCGGGAGTTTCCGATACGCAGTATCTT. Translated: CASSANLAGVSDTQYL.

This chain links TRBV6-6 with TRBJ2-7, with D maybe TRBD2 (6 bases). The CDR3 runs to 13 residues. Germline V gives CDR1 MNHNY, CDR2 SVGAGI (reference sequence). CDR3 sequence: CATGGSRGYEQYF. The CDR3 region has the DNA TGTGCTACAGGAGGTAGCCGGGGGTACGAGCAGTACTTC.

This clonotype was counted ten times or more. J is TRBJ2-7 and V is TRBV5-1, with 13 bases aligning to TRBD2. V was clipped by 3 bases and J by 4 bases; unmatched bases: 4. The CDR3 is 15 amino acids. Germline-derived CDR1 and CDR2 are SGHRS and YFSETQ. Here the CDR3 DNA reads TGCGCCAGCAGCTCCACTAGCGGGAGGGGATACGAGCAGTACTTC. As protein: CASSSTSGRGYEQYF.

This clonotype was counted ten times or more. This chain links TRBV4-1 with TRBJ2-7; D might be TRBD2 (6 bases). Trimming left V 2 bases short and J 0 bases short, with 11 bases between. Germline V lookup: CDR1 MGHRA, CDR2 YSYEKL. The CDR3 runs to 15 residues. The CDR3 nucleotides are TGCGCCAGCAGCCAAATAGCGGTTAGCTCCTACGAGCAGTACTTC. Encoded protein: CASSQIAVSSYEQYF.

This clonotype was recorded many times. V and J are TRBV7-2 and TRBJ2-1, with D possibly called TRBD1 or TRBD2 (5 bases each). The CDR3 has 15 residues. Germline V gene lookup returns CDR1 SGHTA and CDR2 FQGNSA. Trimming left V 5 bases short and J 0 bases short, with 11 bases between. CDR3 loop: CASSPEGSSYNEQFF. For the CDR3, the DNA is TGTGCCAGCAGCCCTGAGGGGAGCTCCTACAATGAGCAGTTCTTC.

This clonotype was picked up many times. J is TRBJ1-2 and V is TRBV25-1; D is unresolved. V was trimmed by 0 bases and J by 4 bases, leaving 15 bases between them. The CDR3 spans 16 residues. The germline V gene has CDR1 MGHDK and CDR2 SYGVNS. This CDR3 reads CASSEYTVSPTYGYTF. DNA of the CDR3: TGTGCCAGCAGTGAATACACAGTATCCCCGACCTATGGCTACACCTTC.

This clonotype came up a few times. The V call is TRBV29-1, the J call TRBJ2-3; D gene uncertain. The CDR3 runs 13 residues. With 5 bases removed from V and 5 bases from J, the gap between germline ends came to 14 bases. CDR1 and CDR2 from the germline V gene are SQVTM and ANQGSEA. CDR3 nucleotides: TGCAGCGTTTCAGTCCCCGAAGGAGATACGCAGTATTTT. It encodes CSVSVPEGDTQYF.

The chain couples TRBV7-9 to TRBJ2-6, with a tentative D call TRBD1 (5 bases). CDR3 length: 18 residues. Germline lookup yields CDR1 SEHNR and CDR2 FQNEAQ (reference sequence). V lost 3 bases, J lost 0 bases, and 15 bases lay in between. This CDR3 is CASSFWRQRLSGANVLTF. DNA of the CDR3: TGTGCCAGCAGCTTCTGGAGACAGCGCCTCTCTGGGGCCAACGTCCTGACTTTC. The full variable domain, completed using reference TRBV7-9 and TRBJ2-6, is DTGVSQNPRHKITKRGQNVTFRCDPISEHNRLYWYRQTLGQGPEFLTYFQNEAQLEKSRLLSDRFSAERPKGSFSTLEIQRTEQGDSAMYLCASSFWRQRLSGANVLTFGAGSRLTVL.

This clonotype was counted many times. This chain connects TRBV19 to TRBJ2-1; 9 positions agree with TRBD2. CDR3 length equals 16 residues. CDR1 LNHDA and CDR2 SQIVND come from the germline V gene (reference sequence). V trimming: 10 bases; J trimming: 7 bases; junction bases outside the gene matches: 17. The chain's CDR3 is CATGRGVLAGLNEQFF. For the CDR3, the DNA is TGTGCCACGGGAAGAGGGGTCCTAGCGGGGTTAAATGAGCAGTTCTTC.

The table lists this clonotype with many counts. In DNA form, the CDR3 reads TGCGCCAGCAGCTCACAGGATCCTCGACGTAACGAGCAGTACTTC. Its protein product is CASSSQDPRRNEQYF. The chain couples TRBV5-1 to TRBJ2-7; tentative D call: TRBD1 (5 bases). Trimming took off 3 bases at V and 5 bases at J, with 18 bases between the two ends. The germline CDR1 and CDR2 sequences are SGHRS and YFSETQ. The CDR3 consists of 15 residues.

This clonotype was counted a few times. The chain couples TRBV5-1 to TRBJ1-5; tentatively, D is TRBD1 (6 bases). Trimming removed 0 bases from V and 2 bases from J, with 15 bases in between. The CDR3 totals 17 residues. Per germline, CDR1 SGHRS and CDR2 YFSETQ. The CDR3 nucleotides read TGCGCCAGCAGCTTGGAACCAGGGGTTGGTGGCAATCAGCCCCAGCATTTT. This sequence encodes CASSLEPGVGGNQPQHF.

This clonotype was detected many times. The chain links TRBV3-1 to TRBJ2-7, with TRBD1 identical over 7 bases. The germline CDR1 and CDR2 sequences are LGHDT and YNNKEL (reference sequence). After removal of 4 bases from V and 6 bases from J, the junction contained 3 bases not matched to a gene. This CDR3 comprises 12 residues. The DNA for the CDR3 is TGTGCCAGCAGCCTCACAGGGGTCGAGCAGTACTTC. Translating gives CASSLTGVEQYF.

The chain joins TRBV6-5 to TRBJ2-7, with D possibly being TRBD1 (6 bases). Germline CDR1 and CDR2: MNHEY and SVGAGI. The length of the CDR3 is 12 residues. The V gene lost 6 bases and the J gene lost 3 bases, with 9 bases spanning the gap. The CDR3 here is CASRDSLYEQYF. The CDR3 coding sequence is TGTGCCAGCAGGGACAGCCTCTACGAGCAGTACTTC.

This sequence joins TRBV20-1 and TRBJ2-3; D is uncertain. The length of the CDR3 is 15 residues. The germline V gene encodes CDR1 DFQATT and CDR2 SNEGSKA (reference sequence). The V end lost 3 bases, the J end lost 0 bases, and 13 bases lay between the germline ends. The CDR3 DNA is TGCAGTGCTAGGGGTAGACTCGCTAGCACAGATACGCAGTATTTT. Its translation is CSARGRLASTDTQYF.

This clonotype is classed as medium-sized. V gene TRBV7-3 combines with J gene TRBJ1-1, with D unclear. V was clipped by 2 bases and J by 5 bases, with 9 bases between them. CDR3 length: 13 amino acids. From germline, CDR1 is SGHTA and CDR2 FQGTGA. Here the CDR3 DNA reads TGTGCCAGCAGCTTAGAGTTGAGGACTGAAGCTTTCTTT. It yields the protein CASSLELRTEAFF.

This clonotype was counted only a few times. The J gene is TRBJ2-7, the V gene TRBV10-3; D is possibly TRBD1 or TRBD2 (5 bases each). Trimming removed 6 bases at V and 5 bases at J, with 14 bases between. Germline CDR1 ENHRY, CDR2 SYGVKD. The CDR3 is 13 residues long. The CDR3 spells CAIRLARGDEQYF. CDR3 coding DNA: TGTGCCATCAGATTAGCGCGAGGGGACGAGCAGTACTTC.

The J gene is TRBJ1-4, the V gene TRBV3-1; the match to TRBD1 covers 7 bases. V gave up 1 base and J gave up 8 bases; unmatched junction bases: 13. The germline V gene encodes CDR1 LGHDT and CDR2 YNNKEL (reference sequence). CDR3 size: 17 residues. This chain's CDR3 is CASSQGGTATRWEKLFF. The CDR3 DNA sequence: TGTGCCAGCAGCCAAGGAGGGACAGCCACGAGGTGGGAAAAACTGTTTTTT.

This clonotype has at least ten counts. CDR3 amino acids: CASRNVGENYGYTF. In DNA form, the CDR3 reads TGTGCCAGCAGGAACGTGGGGGAAAACTATGGCTACACCTTC. V usage is TRBV12-3 or TRBV12-4 and J usage is TRBJ1-2; TRBD1 is a possible D gene (5 bases). This CDR3 has 14 residues. The V end lost 6 bases, the J end lost 2 bases, and 13 bases lay between the germline ends.

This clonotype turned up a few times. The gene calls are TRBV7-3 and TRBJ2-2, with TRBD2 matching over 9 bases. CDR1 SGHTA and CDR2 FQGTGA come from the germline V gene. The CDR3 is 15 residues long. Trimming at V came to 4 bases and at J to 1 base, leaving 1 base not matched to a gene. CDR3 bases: TGTGCCAGCAGCTCAGCGGGGGGGAACACCGGGGAGCTGTTTTTT. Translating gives CASSSAGGNTGELFF.

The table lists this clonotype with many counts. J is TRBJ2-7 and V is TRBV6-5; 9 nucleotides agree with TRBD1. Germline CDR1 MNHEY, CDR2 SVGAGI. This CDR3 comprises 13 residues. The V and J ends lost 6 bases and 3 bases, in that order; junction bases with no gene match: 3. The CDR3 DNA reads TGTGCCAGCAGACGGACAGGGGTCTACGAGCAGTACTTC. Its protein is CASRRTGVYEQYF.